Given below is one T cell receptor (beta chain) in context. The sample belongs to a study of T cells in Graves' hyperthyroidism and ophthalmopathy. From RNA transcripts, TCR beta CDR3 regions were amplified. HTBI primers were the set used in a first-round RT-PCR of the TCR CDR3. TCRdb reprocessed the multiplex PCR reads with MiXCR, giving one entry per CDR3 protein. Of about 640,000 distinct CDR3 sequences listed, roughly 20% are singletons. The germline V gene has CDR1 SGDLS and CDR2 YYNGEE. The CDR3 has 14 amino acids. V shed 0 bases and J shed 3 bases, with 9 bases lying between them. Sequencing was done on a sample of blood. The receptor was derived from a man aged 25 to 40 with Graves' ophthalmopathy. The rearrangement uses TRBV9 and TRBJ1-2, with no clear D. In nucleotides, the CDR3 is TGTGCCAGCAGCGTAGGAGGGAAGGACTATGGCTACACCTTC. It specifies CASSVGGKDYGYTF.